This T cell receptor (beta chain) stems from a study of cytomegalovirus exposure and HLA in healthy donors. Overall study context: Roughly 85 million unique TCRs from HLA-typed donors were held in an early release of data.

The primer mix had 60 Vbeta and 13 Jbeta primers. Sequenced by immunoSEQ multiplex PCR; TCRdb stores in-frame clones only, minus some. The table lists roughly 120,000 clones, approximately 80% of them singletons. In regard to this clone: Its matching antigen is unknown.

Points from the study as a whole: Productive status was seen about 90% or about 30% of the time for most TCR beta V segments in an earlier analysis. Clonal expansion was found to be greater in HLA-associated TCR beta chains than in equally common others in a later analysis. In a later analysis, productive TCRs from donors in an Asian-associated ancestry cluster reportedly carried fewer N-insertions than the cohort mean.

CDR3 length: 16 residues. Trimming cost V 4 bases and J 7 bases; bases outside gene matches: 10. Per germline, CDR1 SGHDT and CDR2 YYEEEE. The genes are TRBV5-6 and TRBJ1-6, with 8 bases lining up with TRBD1. Sequences were obtained from PBMCs. This TCR derives from a man aged 25-40 years in good health and CMV-seropositive. The chain's CDR3 is CASSRRQGPPNSPLHF. The CDR3 DNA sequence: TGTGCCAGCAGCCGTCGACAGGGGCCGCCGAATTCACCCCTCCACTTT.